These 17 T cell receptor beta chains were all obtained from the same sample, sequenced in a study of CD8+CD57+ T cells in acquired aplastic anemia. By flow cytometry, patients selected for sequencing had shown an expansion of CD8+CD57+ cells. Profiling that covered TCR beta VDJ and CDR3 relied on genomic DNA as its template. TCRdb reprocessed the reads with MiXCR, giving one entry per CDR3 protein. The profile shows approximately 100,000 distinct CDR3 sequences, less than 75% of them singletons. Material for sequencing was sorted CD4+, CD8+, or CD8+CD57+ T cells (not recorded which) from PBMCs. Receptors were obtained from a human donor with aplastic anemia.

Concerning this clonotype: Lacking the conserved final phenylalanine or tryptophan, this CDR3 likely reflects a read error. The chain has TRBV12-3 or TRBV12-4 and TRBJ1-1; the D is unclear. Trimming took 1 base from V and 7 from J, leaving 7 bases between them. There are 12 residues in the CDR3. The CDR3 DNA sequence: TGTGCCAGCAGTTTAGTCCACCTTGAAGCTTTCCTT. Translated, it gives CASSLVHLEAFL.

In its sample, this clonotype was seen a few times. V usage is TRBV25-1 and J usage is TRBJ2-3; D is uncertain. Germline CDR1 is MGHDK and CDR2 is SYGVNS. The CDR3 is 11 residues long. Trimming left V 3 bases short and J 4 bases short, with 2 bases between. Written as DNA, the CDR3 is TGTGCCAGCAGTGAGGCAGATACGCAGTATTTT. Its protein is CASSEADTQYF.

The gene calls are TRBV10-3 and TRBJ1-1; D remains ambiguous. The CDR3 extends over 15 amino acids. V was clipped by 2 bases and J by 1 base, with 11 bases between them. The germline CDR1 and CDR2 sequences are ENHRY and SYGVKD. This chain's CDR3 is CAISELGWGNTEAFF. In DNA, the CDR3 is TGTGCCATCAGTGAGCTAGGCTGGGGGAACACTGAAGCTTTCTTT.

J is TRBJ2-7 and V is TRBV24-1, with a weak D call TRBD2 (6 bases). V lost 3 bases to trimming and J lost 7 bases, with 15 bases between them. CDR1 KGHDR and CDR2 SFDVKD come from the germline V gene. The CDR3 runs to 14 residues. Here the CDR3 reads CATSDPRLGREQYF. DNA of the CDR3: TGTGCCACCAGTGATCCGCGTCTGGGGAGGGAGCAGTACTTC.

This chain joins TRBV7-8 and TRBJ1-2; D is possibly TRBD1 (5 bases). The germline V gene has CDR1 SGHVS and CDR2 FQNEAQ. This CDR3 has 14 residues. The V and J ends lost 2 bases and 2 bases respectively, with 9 bases between them. The CDR3 here is CASSLRDRNYGYTF. Here the CDR3 DNA reads TGTGCCAGCAGCTTAAGAGACAGAAACTATGGCTACACCTTC.

This clonotype has only a few counts. The gene calls are TRBV2 and TRBJ2-3; 7 bases are a match to TRBD1. CDR3 length: 14 residues. Germline assignment: CDR1 SNHLY and CDR2 FYNNEI. Germline trimming cut 10 bases from V and 0 bases from J; bases unmatched to any gene: 7. As DNA, the CDR3 is TGTGCCACTAAGGCAGGGGGAAGCACAGATACGCAGTATTTT. This sequence encodes CATKAGGSTDTQYF.

The rearrangement joins TRBV10-3 to TRBJ1-1; D not certain. The CDR3 runs 14 residues. Trimming left V 7 bases short and J 5 bases short, with 17 bases between. Germline assignment: CDR1 ENHRY and CDR2 SYGVKD. CDR3 protein: CAITARSPDTEAFF. CDR3 nucleotide sequence: TGTGCCATCACTGCGCGCAGCCCTGATACTGAAGCTTTCTTT.

This chain uses TRBV20-1 with TRBJ2-7; D remains ambiguous. Germline CDR1 reads DFQATT; CDR2 reads SNEGSKA (reference sequence). V shed 3 bases and J shed 2 bases, with 11 bases lying between them. This CDR3 comprises 13 residues. The CDR3 coding sequence is TGCAGTGCTAGCACCAGCGCTACCTACGAGCAGTACTTC. Translation gives CSASTSATYEQYF.

At least ten counts were recorded for this clonotype. V gene TRBV4-1 combines with J gene TRBJ2-7; D call uncertain. The CDR3 length is 13 residues. Germline assignment: CDR1 MGHRA and CDR2 YSYEKL. Trimming shortened V by 1 base and J by 3 bases, and 7 bases separated the two germline ends. The CDR3 DNA follows: TGCGCCAGCAGCCAAGTTCCGGTCTACGAGCAGTACTTC. Protein: CASSQVPVYEQYF.

This clonotype was seen many times. The V and J genes are TRBV7-9 and TRBJ2-1; 11 bases fit TRBD1. The CDR3 covers 18 residues. From germline, CDR1 is SEHNR and CDR2 FQNEAQ (reference sequence). V gave up 5 bases and J gave up 0 bases; unmatched junction bases: 9. The CDR3 coding sequence is TGTGCCAGCAGCCGGACAGGGGGCAAAAAGAGCTCCTACAATGAGCAGTTCTTC. Translating it yields CASSRTGGKKSSYNEQFF.

This clonotype was found a few times. The genes are TRBV25-1 and TRBJ1-6, with 9 bases aligning to TRBD1. CDR1 is MGHDK, CDR2 SYGVNS, per germline. Trimming removed 3 bases from V and 7 bases from J; junction bases left unmatched: 1. The CDR3 runs to 14 residues. The CDR3 here is CASSEDRGNSPLHF. The CDR3 bases are TGTGCCAGCAGTGAGGACAGGGGAAATTCACCCCTCCACTTT.

V gene TRBV4-2 combines with J gene TRBJ2-5; 9 nucleotides line up with TRBD1. TRBJ2-1 matches the DNA end more closely, so the J call is doubtful. The CDR3 runs to 14 residues. Germline V CDR1 and CDR2: LGHNA, YNFKEQ. CDR3 nucleotides: TGTGCCAGCAGCCAGGATGGACAGGGGAATGAGCAGTTCTTC. Translating gives CASSQDGQGNEQFF.

This clonotype was seen ten or more times. The rearrangement uses TRBV7-9 and TRBJ2-3; perhaps TRBD2 as D (6 bases). V shed 1 base and J shed 2 bases, with 13 bases lying between them. The length of the CDR3 is 16 residues. CDR1 is SEHNR, CDR2 FQNEAQ, per germline (reference sequence). The CDR3: CASSLESWTNTDTQYF. CDR3 nucleotides: TGTGCCAGCAGCTTAGAATCCTGGACTAACACAGATACGCAGTATTTT.

This clonotype was picked up a small number of times. The rearrangement uses TRBV10-3 and TRBJ1-4, with TRBD1 matching 8 bases. Germline-derived CDR1 and CDR2 are ENHRY and SYGVKD. This CDR3 has 13 residues. V gave up 10 bases and J gave up 3 bases; unmatched junction bases: 4. The CDR3 coding sequence is TGTGCCAGCCGGGACAGGCCTAATGAAAAACTGTTTTTT. This encodes CASRDRPNEKLFF.

The chain carries TRBV20-1 and TRBJ2-2; 8 nucleotides align to TRBD1. V lost 6 bases, J lost 6 bases, and 12 bases stayed unmatched. CDR1 and CDR2 from the germline V gene are DFQATT and SNEGSKA (reference sequence). This CDR3 has 15 amino acids. CDR3 nucleotide sequence: TGCAGTGCCAGATCCGGGACAGGTGACGCCGGGGAGCTGTTTTTT. This codes for CSARSGTGDAGELFF.

About this clonotype itself: Its ends do not fully match the called genes, so a read error is possible. V is TRBV10-3 and J is TRBJ2-2; 15 nucleotides agree with TRBD2. Germline V CDR1 and CDR2: ENHRY, SYGVKD. The CDR3 has 18 amino acids. CDR3 residues: CASSSPGLAGGRTGELFF. DNA for the CDR3: TGTGCCAGCAGTTCCCCGGGACTAGCGGGGGGACGAACCGGGGAGCTGTTTTTT.

The chain employs TRBV24-1 and TRBJ1-5, with D uncertain. The V and J ends lost 9 bases and 0 bases respectively, with 2 bases between them. In germline, CDR1 is KGHDR, CDR2 SFDVKD. The CDR3 extends over 11 amino acids. The DNA of the CDR3 is TGTGCCACCTATAGCAATCAGCCCCAGCATTTT. Amino acid sequence: CATYSNQPQHF.